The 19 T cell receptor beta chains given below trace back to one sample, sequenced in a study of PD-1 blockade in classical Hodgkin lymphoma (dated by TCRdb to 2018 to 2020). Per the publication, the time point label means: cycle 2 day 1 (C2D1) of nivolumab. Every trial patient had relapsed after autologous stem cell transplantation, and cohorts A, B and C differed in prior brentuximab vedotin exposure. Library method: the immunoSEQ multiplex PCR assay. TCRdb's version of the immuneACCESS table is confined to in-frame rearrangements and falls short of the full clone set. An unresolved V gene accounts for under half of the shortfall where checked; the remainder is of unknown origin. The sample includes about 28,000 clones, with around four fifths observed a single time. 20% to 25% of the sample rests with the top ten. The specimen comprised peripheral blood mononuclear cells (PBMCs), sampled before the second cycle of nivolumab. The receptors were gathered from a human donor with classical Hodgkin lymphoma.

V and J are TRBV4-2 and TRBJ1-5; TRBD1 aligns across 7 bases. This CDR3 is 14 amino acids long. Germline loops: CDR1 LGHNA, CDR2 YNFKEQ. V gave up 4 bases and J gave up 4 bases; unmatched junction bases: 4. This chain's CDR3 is CASSPGQSNQPQHF. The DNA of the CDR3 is TGTGCCAGCAGCCCGGGACAGTCAAATCAGCCCCAGCATTTT.

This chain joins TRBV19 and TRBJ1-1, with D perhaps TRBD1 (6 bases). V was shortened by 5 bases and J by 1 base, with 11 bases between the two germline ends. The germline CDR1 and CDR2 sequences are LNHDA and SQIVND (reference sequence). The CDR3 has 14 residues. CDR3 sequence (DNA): TGTGCCAGTAGTGCTGACAGGTGGAACACTGAAGCTTTCTTT. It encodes CASSADRWNTEAFF.

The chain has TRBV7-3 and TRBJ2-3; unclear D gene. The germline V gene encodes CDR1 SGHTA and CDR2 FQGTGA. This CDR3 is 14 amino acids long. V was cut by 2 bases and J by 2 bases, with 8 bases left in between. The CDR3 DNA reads TGTGCCAGCAGCTTAGGGTTAGACACAGATACGCAGTATTTT. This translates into CASSLGLDTDTQYF.

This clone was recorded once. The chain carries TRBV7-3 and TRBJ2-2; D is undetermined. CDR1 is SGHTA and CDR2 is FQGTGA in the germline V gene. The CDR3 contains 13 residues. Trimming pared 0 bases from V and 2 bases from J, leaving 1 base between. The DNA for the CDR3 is TGTGCCAGCAGCTTAACAAACACCGGGGAGCTGTTTTTT. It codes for CASSLTNTGELFF.

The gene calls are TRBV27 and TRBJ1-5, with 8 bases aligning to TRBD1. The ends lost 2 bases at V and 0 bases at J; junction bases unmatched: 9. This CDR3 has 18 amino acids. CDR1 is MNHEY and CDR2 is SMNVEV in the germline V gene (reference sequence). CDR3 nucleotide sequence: TGTGCCAGCAGTTTAAGGTGGGACAGGAGTTATAGCAATCAGCCCCAGCATTTT. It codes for CASSLRWDRSYSNQPQHF.

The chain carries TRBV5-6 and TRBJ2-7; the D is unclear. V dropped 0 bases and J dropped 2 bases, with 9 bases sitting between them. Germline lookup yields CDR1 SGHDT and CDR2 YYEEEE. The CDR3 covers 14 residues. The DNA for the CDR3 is TGTGCCAGCAGCTTGGATTCAAGGGCCTACGAGCAGTACTTC. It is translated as CASSLDSRAYEQYF.

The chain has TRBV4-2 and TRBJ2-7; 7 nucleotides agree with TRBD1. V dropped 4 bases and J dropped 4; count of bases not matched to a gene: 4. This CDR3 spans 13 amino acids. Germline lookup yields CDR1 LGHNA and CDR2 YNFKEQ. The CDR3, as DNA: TGTGCCAGCAGCCGGGACAGAAGGTACGAGCAGTACTTC. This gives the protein CASSRDRRYEQYF.

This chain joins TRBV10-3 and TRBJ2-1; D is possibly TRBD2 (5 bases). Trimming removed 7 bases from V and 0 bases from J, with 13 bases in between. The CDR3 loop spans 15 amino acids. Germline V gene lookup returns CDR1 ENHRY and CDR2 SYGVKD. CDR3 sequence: CAITRTGSSYNEQFF. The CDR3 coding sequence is TGTGCCATCACTCGGACTGGCAGCTCCTACAATGAGCAGTTCTTC.

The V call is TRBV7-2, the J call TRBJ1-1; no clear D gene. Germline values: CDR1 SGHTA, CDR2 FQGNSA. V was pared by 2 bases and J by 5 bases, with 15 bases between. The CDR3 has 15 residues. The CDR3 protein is CASSLKRSQLTEAFF. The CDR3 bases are TGTGCCAGCAGCTTAAAGAGGTCACAGCTAACTGAAGCTTTCTTT.

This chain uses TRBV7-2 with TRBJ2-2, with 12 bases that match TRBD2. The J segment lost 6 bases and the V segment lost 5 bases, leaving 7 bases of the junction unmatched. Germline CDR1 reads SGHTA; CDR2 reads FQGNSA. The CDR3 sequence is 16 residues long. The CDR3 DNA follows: TGTGCCAGCAGCCCCCGGACTAGCGGGACGTCCGGGGAGCTGTTTTTT. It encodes CASSPRTSGTSGELFF.

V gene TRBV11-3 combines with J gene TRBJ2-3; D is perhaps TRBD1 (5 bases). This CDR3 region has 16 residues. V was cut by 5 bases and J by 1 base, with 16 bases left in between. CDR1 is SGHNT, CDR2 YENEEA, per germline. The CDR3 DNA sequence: TGTGCCAGCAGCCCCCACAAGGGGTTGGGCACAGATACGCAGTATTTT. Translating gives CASSPHKGLGTDTQYF.

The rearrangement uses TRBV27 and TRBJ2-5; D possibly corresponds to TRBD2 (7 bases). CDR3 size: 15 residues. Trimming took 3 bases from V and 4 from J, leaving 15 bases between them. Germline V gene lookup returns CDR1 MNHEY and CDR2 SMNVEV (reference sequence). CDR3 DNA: TGTGCCAGCAGTTTCTTGGGCCGGGGGGCAGAGACCCAGTACTTC. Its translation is CASSFLGRGAETQYF.

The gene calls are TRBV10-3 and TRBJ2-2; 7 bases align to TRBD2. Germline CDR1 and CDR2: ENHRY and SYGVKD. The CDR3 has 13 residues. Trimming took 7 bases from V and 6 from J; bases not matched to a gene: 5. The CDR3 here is CAIKAGSAGELFF. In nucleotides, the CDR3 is TGTGCCATCAAAGCGGGGAGCGCCGGGGAGCTGTTTTTT.

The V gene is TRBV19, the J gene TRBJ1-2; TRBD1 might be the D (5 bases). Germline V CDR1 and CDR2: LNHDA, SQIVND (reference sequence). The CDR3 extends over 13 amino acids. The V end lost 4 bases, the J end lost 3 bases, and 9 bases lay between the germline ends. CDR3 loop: CASSRDRDYGYTF. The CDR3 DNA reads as TGTGCCAGTAGTAGGGACCGTGACTATGGCTACACCTTC.

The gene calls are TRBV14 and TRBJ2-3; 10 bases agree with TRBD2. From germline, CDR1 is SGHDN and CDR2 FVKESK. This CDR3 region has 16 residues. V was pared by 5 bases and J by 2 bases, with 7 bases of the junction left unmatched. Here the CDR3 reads CASSKVGLAPTDTQYF. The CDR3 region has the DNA TGTGCCAGCAGCAAAGTGGGACTAGCGCCCACAGATACGCAGTATTTT.

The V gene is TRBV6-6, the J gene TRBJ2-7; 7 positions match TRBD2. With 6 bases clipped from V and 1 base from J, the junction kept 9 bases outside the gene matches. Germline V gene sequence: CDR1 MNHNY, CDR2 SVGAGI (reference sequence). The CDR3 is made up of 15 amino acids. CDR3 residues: CASRGWEGFSYEQYV. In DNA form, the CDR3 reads TGTGCCAGCAGGGGGTGGGAGGGATTTTCCTACGAGCAGTACGTC.

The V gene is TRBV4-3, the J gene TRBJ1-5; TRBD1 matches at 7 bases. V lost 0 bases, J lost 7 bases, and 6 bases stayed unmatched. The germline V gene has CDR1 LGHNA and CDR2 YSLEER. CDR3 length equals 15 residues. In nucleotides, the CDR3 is TGCGCCAGCAGCCAAGACGCAGGGGGGACGCAGCCCCAGCATTTT. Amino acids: CASSQDAGGTQPQHF.

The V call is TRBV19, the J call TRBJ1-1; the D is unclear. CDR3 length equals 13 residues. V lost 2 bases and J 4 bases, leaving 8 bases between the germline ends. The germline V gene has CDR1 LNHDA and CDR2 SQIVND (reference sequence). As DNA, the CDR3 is TGTGCCAGTAGTATAATGGCCGGCACTGAAGCTTTCTTT. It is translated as CASSIMAGTEAFF.

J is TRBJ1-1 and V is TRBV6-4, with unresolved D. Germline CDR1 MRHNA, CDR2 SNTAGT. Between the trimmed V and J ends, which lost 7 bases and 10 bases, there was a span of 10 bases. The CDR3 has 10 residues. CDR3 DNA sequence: TGTGCCAGCACCGACGAGGGAGCTTTCTTT. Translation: CASTDEGAFF.